The rows below give T cell receptor beta chains drawn from one sample of a study of cytomegalovirus exposure and HLA in healthy donors. The method was immunoSEQ multiplex PCR; TCRdb's version includes in-frame clones alone and lacks a portion of them. This repertoire shows 120,000 or so clones, 75% to 85% found once; its top ten account for roughly 2.4%. Sequenced sample: PBMCs. The receptors were sampled from a man younger than 40 in good health and CMV-seronegative. Each CDR3 is given with its conserved first and last residue. A D gene is named only where the DNA matches it firmly. Expanded clones are given a class, and other clones once, few, many or no size at all.

cdr3_nt cdr3_aa j_call cdr3_length v_call clone_size d_call
TGTGCCAGCAGCGTGGGACAGGGCCACTACGAGCAGTACTTC CASSVGQGHYEQYF TRBJ2-7 14 TRBV9 NA TRBD1
TGTGCCAGCAGCTTGGACTTTAGCAACAATGAGCAGTTCTTC CASSLDFSNNEQFF TRBJ2-1 14 TRBV5-4 once NA
TGTGCCTGGAGTCCCGGCGGATACGAGCAGTACTTC CAWSPGGYEQYF TRBJ2-7 12 TRBV30 NA NA
TGTGCCAGCAGTTTATCCACAGTGTTAAGGAACACTGAAGCTTTCTTT CASSLSTVLRNTEAFF TRBJ1-1 16 TRBV27 NA NA
TGTGCCAGCAGCTTGGGGACACTCACTGAAGCTTTCTTT CASSLGTLTEAFF TRBJ1-1 13 TRBV11-3 NA NA
TGTGCCAGCAGCTTAGACACCGGACAGGGGGTTTTTTGGAATCAGCCCCAGCATTTT CASSLDTGQGVFWNQPQHF TRBJ1-5 19 TRBV7-8 NA TRBD1
TGCGCCAGCAGCCCCTCGAGGGCAGATACGCAGTATTTT CASSPSRADTQYF TRBJ2-3 13 TRBV4-3 NA NA
TGTGCCAGCAGTGACGAGGCCAGGGATTTTGGCTACACCTTC CASSDEARDFGYTF TRBJ1-2 14 TRBV6-1 NA NA
TGTGCCAGCAGCCCGGGACAGGGGTCTTACAATGAGCAGTTCTTC CASSPGQGSYNEQFF TRBJ2-1 15 TRBV14 NA TRBD1
TGTGCCAGCAGTTCGACAGGGGTCTTCAATGAGCAGTTCTTC CASSSTGVFNEQFF TRBJ2-1 14 TRBV28 NA TRBD1
TGTGCCAGCTCACCATCCGCCGGGGGTCAAGAGACCCAGTACTTC CASSPSAGGQETQYF TRBJ2-5 15 TRBV18 NA NA
TGTGCCAGCAGCGACGACAGGGACGAGACCCAGTACTTC CASSDDRDETQYF TRBJ2-5 13 TRBV11-2 once TRBD1
TGTGCCAGTAGGATTTTTCCCGGGACAGAAGTACTCTATGGCTACACCTTC CASRIFPGTEVLYGYTF TRBJ1-2 17 TRBV19 NA TRBD1
TGTGCCAGCAGTAACCTAGAGGACTATGGCTACACCTTC CASSNLEDYGYTF TRBJ1-2 13 TRBV2 NA NA
TGTGCCAGCAGCTTAAACCCGAGAGGCTATGGCTACACCTTC CASSLNPRGYGYTF TRBJ1-2 14 TRBV7-2 NA NA
TGTGCCAGCAGCTTACTAGCGGACTACAATGAGCAGTTCTTC CASSLLADYNEQFF TRBJ2-1 14 TRBV5-5 NA TRBD2
TGTGCCAGCAGGTTGGACAGAACCTCACTGGGAGCTTTCTTT CASRLDRTSLGAFF TRBJ1-1 14 TRBV11-2 NA NA
TGTGCCAGCACCTCGCGAGTTGGCGAGCAGTACTTC CASTSRVGEQYF TRBJ2-7 12 TRBV28 few NA
TGTGCCACCAGCGGGGACCAGACTAGCGGGAGGTCCTACGAGCAGTACTTC CATSGDQTSGRSYEQYF TRBJ2-7 17 TRBV15 NA TRBD2
TGTGCCAGCTCACCACCTGGGGGGGGAGCCTACGAGCAGTACTTC CASSPPGGGAYEQYF TRBJ2-7 15 TRBV18 NA TRBD2
TGTGCCAGCCAGTGGACAGGGGGCCGGAACGAGCAGTACTTC CASQWTGGRNEQYF TRBJ2-7 14 TRBV6-6 NA TRBD1
TGTGCCAGCAGCTTAAGCCCGCCCGGGGAGCTGTTTTTT CASSLSPPGELFF TRBJ2-2 13 TRBV7-2 once NA
TGTGCCACCAGCAGGATGGGGGGGCTGGAGGAGCAGTACTTC CATSRMGGLEEQYF TRBJ2-5 14 TRBV15 NA NA
TGTGCCAGCAGCCGGGAGACGGGTTCACCCCTCCACTTT CASSRETGSPLHF TRBJ1-6 13 TRBV5-4 NA NA
TGTGCCAGCAGCGTAGCTTCTAACCCGGCGGACAGGGGGCTTGGGTTGTTCGAGACCCAGTACTTC CASSVASNPADRGLGLFETQYF TRBJ2-5 22 TRBV9 NA TRBD1
TGCGCCAGCAGGCGGACTAGCGGGAGACCTACGAGTAGGGAGCAGTACTTC CASRRTSGRPTSREQYF TRBJ2-7 17 TRBV5-1 NA TRBD2
TGTGCCTGGAGTGTACAGGGGGGCGAAAAACTGTTTTTT CAWSVQGGEKLFF TRBJ1-4 13 TRBV30 NA TRBD1
TGTGCCACCAGCAGAGGGTTGACAGGGATTGGTTACGAGCAGTACTTC CATSRGLTGIGYEQYF TRBJ2-7 16 TRBV15 few TRBD1
TGTGCCAGCAGCCCGGGGACAGGGAACTACGAGCAGTACTTC CASSPGTGNYEQYF TRBJ2-7 14 TRBV14 NA TRBD1
TGCGCCAGCAGTCAGAGAGCGGAGCCGAGGATCCACACCGGGGAGCTGTTTTTT CASSQRAEPRIHTGELFF TRBJ2-2 18 TRBV23-1 NA NA
TGTGCCAGCACTCCCGGGGACAGGGGAGGAACGCAGTATTTT CASTPGDRGGTQYF TRBJ2-3 14 TRBV6-1 NA TRBD1
TGCGCCAGCAGCCAAGTACTAGCGGGAAGCACAGATACGCAGTATTTT CASSQVLAGSTDTQYF TRBJ2-3 16 TRBV4-3 once TRBD2
TGTGCCACATGTGACACTCGGAACACCGGGGAGCTGTTTTTT CATCDTRNTGELFF TRBJ2-2 14 TRBV2 few NA
TGCGCCAGCAGCCAAGTCTCGGGAGGGCAGCCCCAGCATTTT CASSQVSGGQPQHF TRBJ1-5 14 TRBV4-3 NA NA
TGTGCCAGCTCACAGAGGGGGACGCAGTATTTT CASSQRGTQYF TRBJ2-3 11 TRBV18 NA NA
TGTGCCAGCAGCCCCGGTTTGAGCTCCTACAATGAGCAGTTCTTC CASSPGLSSYNEQFF TRBJ2-1 15 TRBV11-1 NA NA
TGTGCCAGCAGAGATGGAGATTATACTGAAGCTTTCTTT CASRDGDYTEAFF TRBJ1-1 13 TRBV7-8 NA NA
TGTGCCAGCTCACCAGAAGCAGGGGTTTACAATGAGCAGTTCTTC CASSPEAGVYNEQFF TRBJ2-1 15 TRBV18 NA NA
TGTGCCAGCAGCGTAGGATCCCAGGGGCACCGGTGTGGCTACACCTTC CASSVGSQGHRCGYTF TRBJ1-2 16 TRBV9 NA NA
TGTGCCAGTAGTATAGTTCCAGATCCCTACAATGAGCAGTTCTTC CASSIVPDPYNEQFF TRBJ2-1 15 TRBV19 NA NA
TGCGCCAGCAGCCTCGGGACAGGGGAATACGAGCAGTACTTC CASSLGTGEYEQYF TRBJ2-7 14 TRBV4-3 NA TRBD1
TGTGCCAGCAGTTTATGGTCCGGGGAAGAGACCCAGTACTTC CASSLWSGEETQYF TRBJ2-5 14 TRBV27 NA NA
TGTGCCAGCAGCTTAGATACCGGACTAGCGGGGAACACCGGGGAGCTGTTTTTT CASSLDTGLAGNTGELFF TRBJ2-2 18 TRBV7-9 few TRBD2
TGTGCCAGCACTCTAATGGCCGGGGGTCAGGAGACCCAGTACTTC CASTLMAGGQETQYF TRBJ2-5 15 TRBV7-9 NA NA
TGTGCCAGCAGCCGCACAGGGAACTATGGCTACACCTTC CASSRTGNYGYTF TRBJ1-2 13 TRBV7-2 NA NA
TGTGCCAGCAAGGGGGGCAGGGGGTTAGGCTACCCCTTC CASKGGRGLGYPF TRBJ1-2 13 TRBV27 NA TRBD1
TGCGCCAGCAGCCCCGGAGGGACAGGGGGTGGCTACACCTTC CASSPGGTGGGYTF TRBJ1-2 14 TRBV5-1 once TRBD1
TGTGCCTGGAGTCCTCAGGCCGGGACAGGGGCTGGCTACCCCTTC CAWSPQAGTGAGYPF TRBJ1-2 15 TRBV30 NA TRBD1
TGTGCCAGCAGCACCGAGCTACAGGGGACCGGGGAGCTGTTTTTT CASSTELQGTGELFF TRBJ2-2 15 TRBV5-5 NA TRBD1
TGCGCCAGCAGCATGCGGGAGTTCGCGGAGACCCAGTACTTC CASSMREFAETQYF TRBJ2-5 14 TRBV5-1 NA TRBD2
TGCGCCAGCAGTCAACAGGGAGGGGGGGGCGAGCAGTACTTC CASSQQGGGGEQYF TRBJ2-7 14 TRBV5-1 NA NA
TGCGCCAGCAGCCTAGTAACAGGGAATAACTATGGCTACACCTTC CASSLVTGNNYGYTF TRBJ1-2 15 TRBV4-1 NA NA
TGTGCCAGCAGCGTGGGACTAGCGGGAGGTATCAATGAGCAGTTCTTC CASSVGLAGGINEQFF TRBJ2-1 16 TRBV9 NA TRBD2
TGTGCCAGCAGTCTCACGGAGGGGAACGAGCAGTACTTC CASSLTEGNEQYF TRBJ2-7 13 TRBV27 NA NA
TGCAGCGTTGAAAACAGGAGAACCACTGAAGCTTTCTTT CSVENRRTTEAFF TRBJ1-1 13 TRBV29-1 few NA
TGTGCCAGCAGCTCCCCTCCGGGGGACAGACCCTACTACGAGCAGTACTTC CASSSPPGDRPYYEQYF TRBJ2-7 17 TRBV7-9 NA NA
TGTGCCAGCAGCTTGCCCTCAGGTACGCAGTATTTT CASSLPSGTQYF TRBJ2-3 12 TRBV28 NA NA